This TCR beta chain was documented in a study of T cell responses to AZD1222 COVID-19 vaccine. The V gene's germline CDR1 is MNHEY and CDR2 SMNVEV (reference sequence). The length of the CDR3 is 16 residues. After removal of 5 bases from V and 2 bases from J, the junction contained 6 bases not matched to a gene. Repertoires were generated with immunoSEQ multiplex PCR, while TCRdb's copy carries only in-frame clones and drops some. The sample lists more than 85,000 clones, approximately 91% occurring once. Whole-study results and caveats: Scientists sampled the repertoires only once the peak T cell response had passed. With two AZD1222 doses given, Spike-specific TCR breadth and depth both rose. Seropositive status at baseline applied to only five to seven AZD1222 recipients.

About this clone: Its antigen is unknown.

The J gene is TRBJ2-3, the V gene TRBV27; 11 positions match TRBD2. The sequencing here drew on peripheral blood, taken on day 0 of AZD1222 vaccination. The clonotype was recovered from an adult in good health. CDR3 in amino acids: CASSLSSGGITDTQYF. CDR3 sequence (DNA): TGTGCCAGCAGTCTCTCTAGCGGGGGGATCACAGATACGCAGTATTTT.